This TCR beta chain was documented in a study of T-cell reconstitution after alpha-beta-depleted transplantation in children. The study's findings and limits: It was surviving recipient T cells and thymic progenitors that gave some patients high TCRbeta diversity at day 60. T cells produced anew were the main source of T-cell counts and diversity one year after transplant. Reportedly, roughly two months post-transplant, alpha-beta T cells arose from several hundred expanded graft clones.

There are many counts of this clonotype. Its cognate antigen is unknown. Preparation of the TCRbeta library used unique molecular identifiers. From the PCR reads, TCRdb called clonotypes with MiXCR, one entry per CDR3 protein. The table includes 450,000 to 600,000 distinct CDR3 sequences, 10% to 13% detected once. Germline V gene lookup returns CDR1 SGHAT and CDR2 FQNNGV. Trimming pared 5 bases from V and 3 bases from J, leaving 15 bases between. The CDR3 is 15 residues long. This rearrangement joins TRBV11-2 to TRBJ2-3; D may be TRBD1 (6 bases). The input for sequencing was PBMCs, taken before TCRalphabeta/CD19-depleted stem cell transplant. The origin of this receptor is a child under 10 years old with inherited bone marrow failure, due to receive a stem cell transplant. The CDR3 loop is CASSTSGRGTDTQYF. Here the CDR3 DNA reads TGTGCCAGCAGCACCAGCGGTAGGGGGACAGATACGCAGTATTTT.